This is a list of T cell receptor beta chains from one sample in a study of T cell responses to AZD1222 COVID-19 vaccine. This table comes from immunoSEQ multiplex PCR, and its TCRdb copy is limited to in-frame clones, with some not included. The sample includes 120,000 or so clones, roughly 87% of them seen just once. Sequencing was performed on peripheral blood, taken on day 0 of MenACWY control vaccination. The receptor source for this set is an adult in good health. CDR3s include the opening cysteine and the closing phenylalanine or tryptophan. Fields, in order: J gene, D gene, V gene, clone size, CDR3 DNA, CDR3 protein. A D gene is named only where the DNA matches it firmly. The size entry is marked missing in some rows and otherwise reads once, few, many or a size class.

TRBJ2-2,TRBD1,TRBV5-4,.,TGTGCCAGCAGCACACAAACAGGGGCGAACACCGGGGAGCTGTTTTTT,CASSTQTGANTGELFF
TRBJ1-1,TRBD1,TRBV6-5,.,TGTGCCAGCAGTTCCCCAGGGGGCGACACTGAAGCTTTCTTT,CASSSPGGDTEAFF
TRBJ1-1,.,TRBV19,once,TGTGCCAGTAGTATAGGTGTTGTTCGGGCCCGGGGCCATGAAGCTTTCTTT,CASSIGVVRARGHEAFF
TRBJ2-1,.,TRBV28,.,TGTGCCAGCACCCTGGACCCCTACAATGAGCAGTTCTTC,CASTLDPYNEQFF
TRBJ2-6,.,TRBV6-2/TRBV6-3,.,TGTGCCAGCAGTGGACAGATCTCTGGGGCCAACGTCCTGACTTTC,CASSGQISGANVLTF
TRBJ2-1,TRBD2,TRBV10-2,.,TGCGCCAGCAACTTAGCGGGAGGGAATGAGCAGTTCTTC,CASNLAGGNEQFF
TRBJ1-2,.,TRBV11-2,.,TGTGCCAGCAGCTTGGGGGGACCTAACTATGGCTACACCTTC,CASSLGGPNYGYTF
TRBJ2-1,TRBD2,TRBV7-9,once,TGTGCCAGCAGCTTATCACTAGCGGACAATGAGCAGTTCTTC,CASSLSLADNEQFF
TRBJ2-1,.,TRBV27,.,TGTGCCTCTAAAACAGGGAAATACAATGAGCAGTTCTTC,CASKTGKYNEQFF
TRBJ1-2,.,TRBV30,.,TGTGCCTGGAGTGTACCTAGCCTTACTAACTATGGCTACACCTTC,CAWSVPSLTNYGYTF
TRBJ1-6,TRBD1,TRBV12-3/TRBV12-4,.,TGTGCCAGCAGAGGACAGGGGTATTCACCCCTCCACTTT,CASRGQGYSPLHF
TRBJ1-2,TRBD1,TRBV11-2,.,TGTGCCAGCAGCTTCGGACAGGGGAATCTCTATGGCTACACCTTC,CASSFGQGNLYGYTF
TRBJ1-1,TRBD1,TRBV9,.,TGTGCCAGCAGCGTATCCCCAGGGGGGGCTGAAGCTTTCTTT,CASSVSPGGAEAFF
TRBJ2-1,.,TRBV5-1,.,TGCGCCAGCAGCTTGGCTAGGGACGCCTTGGGCCATGAGCAGTTCTTC,CASSLARDALGHEQFF
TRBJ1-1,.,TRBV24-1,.,TGTGCCACCAGTGACAGTAAACAGGACACTGAAGCTTTCTTT,CATSDSKQDTEAFF
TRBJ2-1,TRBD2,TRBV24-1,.,TGTGCCACCAGCGGACAACCTGGACTAGCGGGAGCGGGCAATGAGCAGTTCTTC,CATSGQPGLAGAGNEQFF
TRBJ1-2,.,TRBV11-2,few,TGTGCCAGCAGCCTAACACCAAAGAGCGGCTACACCTTC,CASSLTPKSGYTF
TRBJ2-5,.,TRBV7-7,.,TGTGCCAGCAGCTTAGGGGAAAAAGAGACCCAGTACTTC,CASSLGEKETQYF
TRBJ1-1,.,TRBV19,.,TGTGCCAGTAGTATTCTGGGGGCGGCTGAAGCTTTCTTT,CASSILGAAEAFF
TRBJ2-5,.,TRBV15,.,TGTGCCACCAGCAGAGACGGCAGGGGAAGAGAGACCCAGTACTTC,CATSRDGRGRETQYF
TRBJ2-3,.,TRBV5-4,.,TGTGCCAGCAGCGTAACAGCCGCCACCACAGATACGCAGTATTTT,CASSVTAATTDTQYF
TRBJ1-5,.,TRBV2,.,TGTGCCAGCACCGAGGGACGAATGAGCAATCAGCCCCAGCATTTT,CASTEGRMSNQPQHF
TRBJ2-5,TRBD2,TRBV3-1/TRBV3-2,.,TGTGCCAGCAGCCGACGGACGGCGGGGGGGGCAGAGACCCAGTACTTC,CASSRRTAGGAETQYF
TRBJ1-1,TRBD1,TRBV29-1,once,TGCAGCGTGAGCAGCCAGGGGGGCAAGGTGAACACTGAAGCTTTCTTT,CSVSSQGGKVNTEAFF